This TCR beta chain originates from a study of cytomegalovirus exposure and HLA in healthy donors. Broader study findings: Most TCR sequences were seen very rarely across donors, but some public TCRs occurred in many. Reportedly, cytomegalovirus status was diagnosed with high sensitivity and specificity.

The donors were part of the validation cohort of more than 90 subjects. That cohort was separate from the first cohort, which comprised fewer than 800 subjects. TCRdb's table, derived via immunoSEQ multiplex PCR, lists solely in-frame clones and lacks some. Found here are 200,000 to 300,000 clones, 75% to 90% of them singletons; the top ten hold around 1.3%. As concerns this clone: Its specificity is unknown.

V lost 5 bases, J lost 5 bases, and 16 bases lay in between. The CDR3 runs to 14 residues. CDR1 is SGHVS, CDR2 FQNEAQ, per germline. The TCR comes from a woman aged 25 to 45 in good health and CMV-seropositive. The chain carries TRBV7-8 and TRBJ2-7; a weak D match, TRBD2 (6 bases). What was sequenced was PBMCs. CDR3 bases: TGTGCCAGCAGCCACATAGGAGGGCAGGACGAGCAGTACTTC. Protein: CASSHIGGQDEQYF. The full variable domain, with the rest looked up from reference TRBV7-8 and TRBJ2-7, is GAGVSQSPRYKVAKRGQDVALRCDPISGHVSLFWYQQALGQGPEFLTYFQNEAQLDKSGLPSDRFFAERPEGSVSTLKIQRTQQEDSAVYLCASSHIGGQDEQYFGPGTRLTVT.